This T cell receptor (beta chain) appears in the sequencing data of a study of shared clonotypes between healthy human individuals. Deletions cut 3 bases from V and 4 bases from J, with 12 bases between. This CDR3 has 14 residues. Germline CDR1 WSHSY, CDR2 SAAADI. Here immunoSEQ multiplex PCR was the method, and the copy in TCRdb shows in-frame clones only, minus some. The sample has fewer than 1.8 million clones; roughly 98.5% are singletons. This clone was detected once. The rearrangement joins TRBV10-2 to TRBJ2-5; D is unclear. The receptor's source is a man between 25 and 39 years old in good health. The specimen sequenced was naive CD4+ T cells sorted from blood. Specified subset: CD45RA+ positively selected. CDR3: CASSDPDRRETQYF. In DNA, the CDR3 is TGCGCCAGCAGTGACCCTGACCGGCGAGAGACCCAGTACTTC.